This TCR beta chain is from a study of CD8+CD57+ T cells in acquired aplastic anemia listed by TCRdb under 2018. About the investigation overall: A mean of roughly 3.2 ug of DNA, ranging from roughly 0.2 to 30 ug, was extracted from sorted CD4+ and CD8+ cells. A CD8+CD57+ expansion meant a frequency higher than the mean frequency seen in healthy subjects.

Flow cytometry had shown CD8+CD57+ cell expansion in the patients selected for sequencing. Every patient had severe acquired aplastic anemia, diagnosed using the International Study of Aplastic Anemia and Agranulocytosis and Camitta criteria. No therapy had been received by the patients at the time of blood sampling. The study deep-sequenced TCR repertoires of sorted CD4+ and CD8+ blood T cells from severe aplastic anemia patients and healthy subjects. Patients were enrolled under clinicaltrials.gov protocols 00001620, 01623167, 00001397, 00071045, 00081523 and 00961064 in the USA. Ficoll-Paque density gradient centrifugation was used to isolate peripheral blood mononuclear cells. Before DNA extraction, CD4+ and CD8+ T cells were sorted by FACS or by magnetic beads. Details on this clonotype: The specificity of this receptor is unknown. A read error may produce the germline difference seen at one junction end.

Taken from cysteine to phenylalanine, the CDR3 has 14 residues. CDR3 DNA only is kept here, 42 bases in frame from base 1. Taken from the germline V gene (reference sequence), the CDR1 and CDR2 loops are DFQATT and SNEGSKA. Summary of the overall study and its limitations: Although 25 to 30 CD8+ CDR3 sequences were shared by patients and controls, these sequences appeared highly expressed in patients and within the immunodominant clones of patients. Patients and healthy controls showed no significant difference in CD8+ Simpson's diversity (P=0.060).

Profiling of TCR beta VDJ combinations and CDR3 sequences used genomic DNA as the template. An Illumina HiSeq 2000 was used for TCR repertoire sequencing. The authors' analysis ran thus. Repertoire assessment relied on Simpson's diversity index, CDR3 size and DJ length profiles, and TRBV/TRBJ rearrangement plots. The most abundant DNA sequence in the deep sequencing data was taken as the immunodominant clone. CDR3 amino acid sequences were screened for sharing across subjects and compared with published repertoires and the VDJdb database. TCRdb trimmed the raw reads at Q25, called clones with MiXCR and kept productive beta chains. Duplicate CDR3 protein sequences are folded into a single record with the most common DNA and genes. The V and J calls follow TCRdb's processing rather than the paper's. Across this sample there are approximately 120,000 distinct CDR3 sequences, with 30% to 45% seen only once. The top ten hold 2.6% of the sample.

The V and J genes are TRBV20-1 and TRBJ1-2; the D gene lacks a confident call. Sequencing was carried out using sorted CD4+, CD8+, or CD8+CD57+ T cells (not recorded which) from PBMCs. The source is a human donor with aplastic anemia. For the CDR3, the sequence is CSARDWDSDYGYAF. In nucleotides, the sequence is TGCAGTGCTAGAGATTGGGATTCCGACTACGGCTACGCCTTC.